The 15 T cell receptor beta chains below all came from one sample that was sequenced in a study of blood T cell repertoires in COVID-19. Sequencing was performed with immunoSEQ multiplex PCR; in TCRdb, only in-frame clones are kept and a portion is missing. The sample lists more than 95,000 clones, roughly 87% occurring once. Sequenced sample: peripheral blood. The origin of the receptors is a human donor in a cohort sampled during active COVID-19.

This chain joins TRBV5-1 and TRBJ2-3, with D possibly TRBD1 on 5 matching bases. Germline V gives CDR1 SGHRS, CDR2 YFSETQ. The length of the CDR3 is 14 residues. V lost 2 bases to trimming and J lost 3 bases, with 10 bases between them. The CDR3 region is CASSFGGATDTQYF. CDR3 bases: TGCGCCAGCAGCTTTGGTGGGGCGACAGATACGCAGTATTTT.

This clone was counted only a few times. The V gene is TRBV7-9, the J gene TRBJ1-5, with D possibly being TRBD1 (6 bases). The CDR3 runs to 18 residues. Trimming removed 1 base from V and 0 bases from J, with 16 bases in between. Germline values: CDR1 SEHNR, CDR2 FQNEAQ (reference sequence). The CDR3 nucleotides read TGTGCCAGCAGCTTAGGACCAGGGGACCCCGATAGCAATCAGCCCCAGCATTTT. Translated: CASSLGPGDPDSNQPQHF. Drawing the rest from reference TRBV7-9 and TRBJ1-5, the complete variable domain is DTGVSQNPRHKITKRGQNVTFRCDPISEHNRLYWYRQTLGQGPEFLTYFQNEAQLEKSRLLSDRFSAERPKGSFSTLEIQRTEQGDSAMYLCASSLGPGDPDSNQPQHFGDGTRLSIL.

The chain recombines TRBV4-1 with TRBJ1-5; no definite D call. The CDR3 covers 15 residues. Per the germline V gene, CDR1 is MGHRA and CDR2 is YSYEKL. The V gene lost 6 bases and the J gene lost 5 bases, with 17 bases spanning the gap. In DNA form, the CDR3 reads TGCGCCAGCAGATACGACACGGGAAGCCATCAGCCCCAGCATTTT. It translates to CASRYDTGSHQPQHF.

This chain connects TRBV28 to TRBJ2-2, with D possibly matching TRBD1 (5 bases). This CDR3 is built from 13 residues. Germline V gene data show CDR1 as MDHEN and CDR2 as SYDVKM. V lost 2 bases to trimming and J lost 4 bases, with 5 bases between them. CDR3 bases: TGTGCCAGCAGTTTAAGGGGCACCGGGGAGCTGTTTTTT. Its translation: CASSLRGTGELFF.

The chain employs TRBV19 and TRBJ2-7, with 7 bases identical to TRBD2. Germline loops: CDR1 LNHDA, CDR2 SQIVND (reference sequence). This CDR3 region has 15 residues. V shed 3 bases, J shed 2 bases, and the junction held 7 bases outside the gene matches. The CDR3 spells CASSIRRERTYEQYF. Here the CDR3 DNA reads TGTGCCAGTAGTATTCGGCGGGAGAGGACCTACGAGCAGTACTTC.

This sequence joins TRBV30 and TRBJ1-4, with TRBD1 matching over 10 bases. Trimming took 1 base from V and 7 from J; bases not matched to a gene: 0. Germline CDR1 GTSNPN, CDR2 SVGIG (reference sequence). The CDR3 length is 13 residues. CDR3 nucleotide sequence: TGTGCCTGGAGTGGGGACAGGGGTGAAAAACTGTTTTTT. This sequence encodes CAWSGDRGEKLFF.

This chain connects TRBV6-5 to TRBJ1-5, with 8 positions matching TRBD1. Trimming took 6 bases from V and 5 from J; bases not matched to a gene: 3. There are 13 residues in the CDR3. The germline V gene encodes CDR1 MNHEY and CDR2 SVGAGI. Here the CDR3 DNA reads TGTGCCAGCAGGCCGACAGGGGATCAGCCCCAGCATTTT. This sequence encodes CASRPTGDQPQHF.

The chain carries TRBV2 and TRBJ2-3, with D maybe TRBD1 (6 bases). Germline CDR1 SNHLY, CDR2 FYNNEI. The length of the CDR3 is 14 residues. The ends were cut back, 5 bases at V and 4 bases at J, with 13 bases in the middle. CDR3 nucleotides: TGTGCCAGCAGTCAGGGGTTTGGGGCAGATACGCAGTATTTT. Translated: CASSQGFGADTQYF. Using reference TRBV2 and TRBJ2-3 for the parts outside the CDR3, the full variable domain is EPEVTQTPSHQVTQMGQEVILRCVPISNHLYFYWYRQILGQKVEFLVSFYNNEISEKSEIFDDQFSVERPDGSNFTLKIRSTKLEDSAMYFCASSQGFGADTQYFGPGTRLTVL.

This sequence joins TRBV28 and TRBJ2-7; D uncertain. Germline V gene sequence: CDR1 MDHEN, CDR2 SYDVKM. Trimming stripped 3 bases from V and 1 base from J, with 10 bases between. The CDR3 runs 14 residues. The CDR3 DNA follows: TGTGCCAGCAGTTTCACAGCTCCATCCTACGAGCAGTACTTC. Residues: CASSFTAPSYEQYF.

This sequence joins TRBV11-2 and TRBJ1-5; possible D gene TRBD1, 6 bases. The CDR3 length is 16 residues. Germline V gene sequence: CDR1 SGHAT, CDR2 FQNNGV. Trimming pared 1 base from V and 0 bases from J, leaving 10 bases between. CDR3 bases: TGTGCCAGCAGCTTAGGTACAGGGTTTAGCAATCAGCCCCAGCATTTT. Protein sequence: CASSLGTGFSNQPQHF.

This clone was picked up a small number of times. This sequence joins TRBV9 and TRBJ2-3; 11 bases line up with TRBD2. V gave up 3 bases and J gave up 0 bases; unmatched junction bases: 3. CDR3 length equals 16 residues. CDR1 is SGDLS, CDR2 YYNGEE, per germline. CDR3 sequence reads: CASSETSGESTDTQYF. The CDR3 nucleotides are TGTGCCAGCAGCGAGACTAGCGGGGAGAGCACAGATACGCAGTATTTT.

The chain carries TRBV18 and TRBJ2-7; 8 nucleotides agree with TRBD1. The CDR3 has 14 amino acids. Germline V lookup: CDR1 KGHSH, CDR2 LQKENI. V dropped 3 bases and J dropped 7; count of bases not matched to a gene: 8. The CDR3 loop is CASSPVQGVVEQYF. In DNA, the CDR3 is TGTGCCAGCTCACCCGTACAGGGGGTAGTGGAGCAGTACTTC.

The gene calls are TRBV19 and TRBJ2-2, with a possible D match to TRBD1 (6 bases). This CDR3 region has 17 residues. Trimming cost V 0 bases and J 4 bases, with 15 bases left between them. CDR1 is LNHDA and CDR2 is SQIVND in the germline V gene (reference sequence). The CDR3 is CASSIDGGAGATGELFF. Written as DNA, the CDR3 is TGTGCCAGTAGTATAGATGGTGGGGCAGGGGCCACCGGGGAGCTGTTTTTT.

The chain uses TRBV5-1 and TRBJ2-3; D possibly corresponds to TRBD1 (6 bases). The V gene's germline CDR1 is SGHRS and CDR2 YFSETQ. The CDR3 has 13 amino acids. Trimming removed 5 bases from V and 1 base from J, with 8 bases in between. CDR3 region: CASSPGGTDTQYF. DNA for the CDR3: TGCGCCAGCAGTCCAGGGGGCACAGATACGCAGTATTTT.

CDR3 nucleotides: TGTGCCAGCAGAGGACAGTTCTATGGCTACACCTTC. Translating gives CASRGQFYGYTF. V and J are TRBV25-1 and TRBJ1-2, with a possible D match to TRBD1 (6 bases). Germline values: CDR1 MGHDK, CDR2 SYGVNS. The CDR3 contains 12 residues. V was pared by 6 bases and J by 4 bases, with 9 bases between.